These 22 T cell receptor beta chains were sequenced from one sample in a study of vaccination and CD4 T cells after COVID-19. A single record per CDR3 protein comes from TCRdb applying MiXCR to the PCR reads. The sample records about 19,000 distinct CDR3 sequences, 60% being singletons. The starting material was CD4+ T cells from blood, obtained after SARS-CoV-2 vaccination. The origin of the receptors is a human donor who had recovered from COVID-19.

The V and J genes are TRBV5-1 and TRBJ2-7; D is unresolved. Trimming pared 0 bases from V and 2 bases from J, leaving 9 bases between. Germline values: CDR1 SGHRS, CDR2 YFSETQ. This CDR3 spans 14 amino acids. The DNA for the CDR3 is TGCGCCAGCAGCTTGGAGGGATCCACCTACGAGCAGTACTTC. It encodes CASSLEGSTYEQYF.

The rearrangement links TRBV30 to TRBJ2-7, with TRBD2 matching 10 bases. The CDR3 totals 14 residues. Germline-derived CDR1 and CDR2 are GTSNPN and SVGIG (reference sequence). Losses at the gene ends were 3 bases for V and 3 bases for J; bases not matched to a gene: 5. The CDR3 coding sequence is TGTGCCTGGAGGTCAGCGGGAGGGAACTACGAGCAGTACTTC. Protein: CAWRSAGGNYEQYF.

The rearrangement uses TRBV11-2 and TRBJ2-3; TRBD2 matches at 7 bases. V trimming: 0 bases; J trimming: 0 bases; junction bases outside the gene matches: 3. Germline lookup yields CDR1 SGHAT and CDR2 FQNNGV. The CDR3 totals 16 residues. CDR3 amino acids: CASSLDLAASTDTQYF. The CDR3 region has the DNA TGTGCCAGCAGCTTAGATCTAGCGGCTAGCACAGATACGCAGTATTTT.

The chain employs TRBV19 and TRBJ2-2, with 7 bases identical to TRBD2. CDR3 length equals 16 residues. The trim removed 3 bases at V and 0 bases at J, leaving 4 bases unmatched. Germline V gene sequence: CDR1 LNHDA, CDR2 SQIVND (reference sequence). The CDR3 nucleotides read TGTGCCAGTAGTATGTATGCGGGAGCGAACACCGGGGAGCTGTTTTTT. The encoded protein is CASSMYAGANTGELFF.

This clonotype has more than one count but fewer than ten. The chain recombines TRBV15 with TRBJ1-5; 7 positions agree with TRBD1. CDR3 length equals 16 residues. In germline, CDR1 is LNHNV, CDR2 YYDKDF (reference sequence). After removal of 5 bases from V and 6 bases from J, the junction contained 13 bases not matched to a gene. In nucleotides, the CDR3 is TGTGCCACCAGCCTGAACAGGGGCGGGCTGGGTCAGCCCCAGCATTTT. Translating it yields CATSLNRGGLGQPQHF. The full variable domain, completed using reference TRBV15 and TRBJ1-5, is DAMVIQNPRYQVTQFGKPVTLSCSQTLNHNVMYWYQQKSSQAPKLLFHYYDKDFNNEADTPDNFQSRRPNTSFCFLDIRSPGLGDTAMYLCATSLNRGGLGQPQHFGDGTRLSIL.

The J gene is TRBJ2-5, the V gene TRBV11-2, with D hard to call. Germline CDR1 SGHAT, CDR2 FQNNGV. CDR3 length equals 12 residues. Trimming removed 7 bases from V and 5 bases from J, with 11 bases in between. DNA of the CDR3: TGTGCCAGCAACATAGGAATCGAGACCCAGTACTTC. This encodes CASNIGIETQYF.

J is TRBJ2-5 and V is TRBV20-1, with a weak D call TRBD1 (6 bases). CDR1 is DFQATT and CDR2 is SNEGSKA in the germline V gene (reference sequence). V lost 0 bases to trimming and J lost 2 bases, with 10 bases between them. This CDR3 is built from 14 residues. CDR3 sequence reads: CSARDEGTQETQYF. Here the CDR3 DNA reads TGCAGTGCTAGAGATGAGGGGACACAAGAGACCCAGTACTTC.

The chain recombines TRBV24-1 with TRBJ1-5; no reliable D call. The CDR3 contains 14 residues. Trimming left V 4 bases short and J 6 bases short, with 12 bases between. CDR1 KGHDR and CDR2 SFDVKD come from the germline V gene. In nucleotides, the CDR3 is TGTGCCACCAGTGACTGGCCTGAGTCTCAGCCCCAGCATTTT. Residues: CATSDWPESQPQHF.

This sequence joins TRBV6-5 and TRBJ1-2, with a possible D match to TRBD1 (5 bases). This CDR3 is 14 amino acids long. The V and J ends lost 2 bases and 4 bases respectively, with 11 bases between them. Germline assignment: CDR1 MNHEY and CDR2 SVGAGI. CDR3 nucleotides: TGTGCCAGCAGTTACGGTGGGGGGAGCTATGGCTACACCTTC. It translates to CASSYGGGSYGYTF.

In its sample, this clonotype was seen a few times. J is TRBJ1-1 and V is TRBV5-8; unclear D gene. In germline, CDR1 is SGHTS, CDR2 YDEGEE. This CDR3 is built from 16 residues. The V end lost 2 bases, the J end lost 1 base, and 15 bases lay between the germline ends. The CDR3 DNA is TGTGCCAGCAGCTTACCTGGCGGGCGAGGGAACACTGAAGCTTTCTTT. This codes for CASSLPGGRGNTEAFF.

The gene calls are TRBV11-3 and TRBJ1-2; a weak D match, TRBD1 (5 bases). This CDR3 region has 16 residues. Trimming took 5 bases from V and 5 from J, leaving 21 bases between them. In germline, CDR1 is SGHNT, CDR2 YENEEA. The DNA for the CDR3 is TGTGCCAGCAGCCCAGTTCGTCACTTGGGGACTTATGGCTACACCTTC. Its protein product is CASSPVRHLGTYGYTF.

The V call is TRBV7-3, the J call TRBJ2-3, with TRBD1 as a possible D gene (6 bases). V was cut by 5 bases and J by 5 bases, with 14 bases left in between. This CDR3 is 14 amino acids long. The germline CDR1 and CDR2 sequences are SGHTA and FQGTGA. The CDR3 nucleotides are TGTGCCAGCAGCGCGACTATACAGGGAGATACGCAGTATTTT. Translation: CASSATIQGDTQYF.

V gene TRBV20-1 combines with J gene TRBJ2-4; D gene ambiguous. Trimming took 6 bases from V and 13 from J, leaving 22 bases between them. The CDR3 loop spans 13 amino acids. Germline CDR1 reads DFQATT; CDR2 reads SNEGSKA (reference sequence). As DNA, the CDR3 is TGCAGTGCCGGACGGTTCCGCGAAGGTGGGCAGTACTTC. It yields the protein CSAGRFREGGQYF.

The sample holds a few counts of this clonotype. The chain couples TRBV7-9 to TRBJ2-5, with D perhaps matching TRBD2 (5 bases). Germline V gene sequence: CDR1 SEHNR, CDR2 FQNEAQ (reference sequence). The V and J ends lost 8 bases and 1 base respectively, with 23 bases between them. This CDR3 has 17 amino acids. The CDR3 reads CASLPGLGFGLQETQYF. The CDR3 nucleotides are TGTGCCAGCCTTCCCGGTTTAGGCTTCGGACTCCAAGAGACCCAGTACTTC.

There are a few counts of this clonotype. This sequence joins TRBV15 and TRBJ2-4, with D tentatively TRBD2 (6 bases). The CDR3 extends over 17 amino acids. Germline V gene lookup returns CDR1 LNHNV and CDR2 YYDKDF (reference sequence). The V end was cut by 0 bases, the J end by 0 bases, with 12 bases between. CDR3 residues: CATSRDYGGLAKNIQYF. DNA for the CDR3: TGTGCCACCAGCAGAGATTACGGGGGACTAGCCAAAAACATTCAGTACTTC.

This clonotype was counted a single time. The chain employs TRBV27 and TRBJ2-1, with 7 nucleotides matching TRBD2. V shed 2 bases, J shed 7 bases, and the junction held 5 bases outside the gene matches. Germline V gene lookup returns CDR1 MNHEY and CDR2 SMNVEV (reference sequence). The CDR3 runs 14 residues. CDR3 nucleotides: TGTGCCAGCAGTTTACGGGGGGTCGTGAATGAGCAGTTCTTC. Translating gives CASSLRGVVNEQFF.

A single count supports this clonotype. The rearrangement uses TRBV27 and TRBJ2-1; D is unresolved. Germline lookup yields CDR1 MNHEY and CDR2 SMNVEV (reference sequence). V shed 6 bases and J shed 8 bases, with 11 bases lying between them. This CDR3 comprises 12 residues. The CDR3 here is CASRGRQHEQFF. The CDR3 DNA follows: TGTGCCAGCAGGGGCCGGCAACATGAGCAGTTCTTC.

The rearrangement links TRBV12-3 or TRBV12-4 to TRBJ2-2; the D is unclear. Trimming cost V 6 bases and J 3 bases, with 2 bases left between them. The CDR3 contains 11 residues. CDR3 loop: CASSYTGELFF. Written as DNA, the CDR3 is TGTGCCAGCAGCTACACCGGGGAGCTGTTTTTT.

The CDR3 spells CSARDSFGGKITGELFF. CDR3 sequence (DNA): TGCAGTGCTAGAGATAGTTTTGGGGGGAAAATAACCGGGGAGCTGTTTTTT. The gene calls are TRBV20-1 and TRBJ2-2, with D maybe TRBD2 (6 bases). Trimming took off 0 bases at V and 5 bases at J, with 19 bases between the two ends. CDR1 and CDR2 from the germline V gene are DFQATT and SNEGSKA (reference sequence). The CDR3 runs 17 residues.

The gene calls are TRBV20-1 and TRBJ2-3; TRBD2 agrees at 11 bases. The CDR3 consists of 15 residues. J gave up 1 base and V 5 bases, and 5 bases lay outside the gene matches. Germline CDR1 and CDR2: DFQATT and SNEGSKA (reference sequence). The CDR3 nucleotides are TGCAGTGCTGGACGGGGACTAGCGGGCACAGATACGCAGTATTTT. This sequence encodes CSAGRGLAGTDTQYF.

The chain uses TRBV29-1 and TRBJ2-5; D may match TRBD1 or TRBD2 (5 bases each). From germline, CDR1 is SQVTM and CDR2 ANQGSEA. Trimming left V 7 bases short and J 3 bases short, with 12 bases between. CDR3 length: 12 residues. The DNA for the CDR3 is TGCAGCGCCGAGGGGCTAGAAGAGACCCAGTACTTC. Protein product: CSAEGLEETQYF.

This rearrangement joins TRBV19 to TRBJ2-5; D is possibly TRBD1 (5 bases). Germline loops: CDR1 LNHDA, CDR2 SQIVND (reference sequence). There are 14 residues in the CDR3. V lost 6 bases and J lost 3, with 14 bases in between. CDR3 nucleotide sequence: TGTGCCAGTAGCCAAGGGGATTTTAAAGAGACCCAGTACTTC. Translation: CASSQGDFKETQYF.